The clone carrying this TCR beta chain was seen more than once but under ten times. Its antigen remains unknown. The data derive from a study of CD8 T cells in ankylosing spondylitis. Notes on the study in general: Apparently characteristic of ankylosing spondylitis blood was a TCR beta motif (roughly 8 highly homologous variants).

TCRdb fed the 5' RACE reads into MiXCR, producing one record per CDR3 protein. The table shows 390,000 or so distinct CDR3 sequences, with about 20% occurring only once. The sequenced sample consisted of blood, either unsorted or a sorted T cell fraction (not recorded which). This TCR derives from a male donor with ankylosing spondylitis.

In DNA, the CDR3 is TGTGCCAGCAGCCTTACTCTGGACAGTGAAGCTTTCTTT. This translates into CASSLTLDSEAFF. This chain links TRBV9 with TRBJ1-1, with a tentative D call TRBD1 (6 bases). Germline CDR1 reads SGDLS; CDR2 reads YYNGEE. The CDR3 length is 13 residues. Trimming shortened V by 4 bases and J by 7 bases, and 14 bases separated the two germline ends.